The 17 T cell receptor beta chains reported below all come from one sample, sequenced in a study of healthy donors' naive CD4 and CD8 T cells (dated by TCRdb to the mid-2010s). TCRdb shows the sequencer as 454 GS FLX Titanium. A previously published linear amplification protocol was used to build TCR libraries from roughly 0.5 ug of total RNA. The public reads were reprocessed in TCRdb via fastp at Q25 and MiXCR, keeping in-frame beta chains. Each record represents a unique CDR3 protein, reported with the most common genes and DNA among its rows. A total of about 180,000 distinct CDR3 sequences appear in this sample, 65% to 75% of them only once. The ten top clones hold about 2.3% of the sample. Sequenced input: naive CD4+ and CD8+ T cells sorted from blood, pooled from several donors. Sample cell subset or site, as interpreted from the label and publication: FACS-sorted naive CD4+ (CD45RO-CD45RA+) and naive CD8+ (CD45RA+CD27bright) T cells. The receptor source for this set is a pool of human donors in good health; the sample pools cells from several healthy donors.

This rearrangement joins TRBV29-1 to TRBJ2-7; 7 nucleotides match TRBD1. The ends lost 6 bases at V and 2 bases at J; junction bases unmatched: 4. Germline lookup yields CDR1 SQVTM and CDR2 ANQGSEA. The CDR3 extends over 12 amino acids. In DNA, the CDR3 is TGCAGCGTCGGTGACAGGGCCTACGAGCAGTACTTC. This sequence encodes CSVGDRAYEQYF.

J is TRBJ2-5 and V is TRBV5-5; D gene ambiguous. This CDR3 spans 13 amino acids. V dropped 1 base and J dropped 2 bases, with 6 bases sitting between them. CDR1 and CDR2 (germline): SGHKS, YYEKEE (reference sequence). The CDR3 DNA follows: TGTGCCAGCAGCTTGCCGCCGCAAGAGACCCAGTACTTC. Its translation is CASSLPPQETQYF. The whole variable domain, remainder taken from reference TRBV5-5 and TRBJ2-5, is DAGVTQSPTHLIKTRGQQVTLRCSPISGHKSVSWYQQVLGQGPQFIFQYYEKEERGRGNFPDRFSARQFPNYSSELNVNALLLGDSALYLCASSLPPQETQYFGPGTRLLVL.

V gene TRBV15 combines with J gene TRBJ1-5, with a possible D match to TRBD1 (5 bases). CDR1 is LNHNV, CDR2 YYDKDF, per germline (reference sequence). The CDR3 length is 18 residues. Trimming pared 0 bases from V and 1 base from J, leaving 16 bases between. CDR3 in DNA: TGTGCCACCAGCAGAGAACTCACAGGCTTAGGCAGCAATCAGCCCCAGCATTTT. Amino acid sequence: CATSRELTGLGSNQPQHF.

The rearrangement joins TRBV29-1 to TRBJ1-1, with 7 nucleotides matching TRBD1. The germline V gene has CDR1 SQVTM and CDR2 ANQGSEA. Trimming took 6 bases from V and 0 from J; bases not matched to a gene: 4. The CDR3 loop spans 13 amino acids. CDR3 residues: CSVVGQLNTEAFF. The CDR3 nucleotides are TGCAGCGTCGTGGGACAGCTGAACACTGAAGCTTTCTTT.

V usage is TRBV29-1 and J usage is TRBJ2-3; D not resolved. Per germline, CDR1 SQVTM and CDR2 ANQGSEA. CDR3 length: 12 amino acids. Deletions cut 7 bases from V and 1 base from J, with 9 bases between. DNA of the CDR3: TGCAGCGCGTCAATCGGCACAGATACGCAGTATTTT. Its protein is CSASIGTDTQYF.

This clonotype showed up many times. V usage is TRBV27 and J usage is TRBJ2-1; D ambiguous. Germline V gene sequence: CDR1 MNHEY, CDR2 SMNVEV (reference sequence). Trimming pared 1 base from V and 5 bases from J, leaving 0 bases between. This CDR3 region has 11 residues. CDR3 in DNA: TGTGCCAGCAGTTTATACAATGAGCAGTTCTTC. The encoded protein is CASSLYNEQFF.

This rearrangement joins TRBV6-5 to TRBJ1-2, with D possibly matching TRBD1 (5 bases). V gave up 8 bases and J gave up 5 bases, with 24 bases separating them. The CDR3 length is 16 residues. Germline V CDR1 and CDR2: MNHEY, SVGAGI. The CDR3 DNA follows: TGTGCCAGCGGGGTCGGGACGCCGGCGGCGGGATATGGCTACACCTTC. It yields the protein CASGVGTPAAGYGYTF.

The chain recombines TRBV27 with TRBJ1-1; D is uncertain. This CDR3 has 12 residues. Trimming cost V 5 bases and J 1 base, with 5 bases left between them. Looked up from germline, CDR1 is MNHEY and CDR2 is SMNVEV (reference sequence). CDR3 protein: CASSTQNTEAFF. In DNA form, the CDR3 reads TGTGCCAGCAGTACACAGAACACTGAAGCTTTCTTT.

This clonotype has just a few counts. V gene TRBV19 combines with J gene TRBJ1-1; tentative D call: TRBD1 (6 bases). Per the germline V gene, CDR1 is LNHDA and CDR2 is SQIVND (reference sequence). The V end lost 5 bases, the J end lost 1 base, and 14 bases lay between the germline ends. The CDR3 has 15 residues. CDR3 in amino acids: CASSQTGLGNTEAFF. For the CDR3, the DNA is TGTGCCAGTAGTCAAACAGGGCTGGGGAACACTGAAGCTTTCTTT.

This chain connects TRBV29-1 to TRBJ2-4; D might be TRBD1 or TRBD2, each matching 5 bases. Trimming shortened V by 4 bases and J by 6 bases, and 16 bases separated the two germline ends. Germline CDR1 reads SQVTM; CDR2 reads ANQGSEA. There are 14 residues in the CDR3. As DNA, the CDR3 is TGCAGCGTTGGGGGGTACATGGATCCAAACATTCAGTACTTC. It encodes CSVGGYMDPNIQYF. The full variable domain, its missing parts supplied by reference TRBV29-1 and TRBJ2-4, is SAVISQKPSRDICQRGTSLTIQCQVDSQVTMMFWYRQQPGQSLTLIATANQGSEATYESGFVIDKFPISRPNLTFSTLTVSNMSPEDSSIYLCSVGGYMDPNIQYFGAGTRLSVL.

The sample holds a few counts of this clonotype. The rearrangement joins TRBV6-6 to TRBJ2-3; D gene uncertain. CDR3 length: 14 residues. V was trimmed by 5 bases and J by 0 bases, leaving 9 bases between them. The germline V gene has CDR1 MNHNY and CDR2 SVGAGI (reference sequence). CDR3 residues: CASSTAGSTDTQYF. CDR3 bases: TGTGCCAGCAGTACAGCAGGTAGCACAGATACGCAGTATTTT.

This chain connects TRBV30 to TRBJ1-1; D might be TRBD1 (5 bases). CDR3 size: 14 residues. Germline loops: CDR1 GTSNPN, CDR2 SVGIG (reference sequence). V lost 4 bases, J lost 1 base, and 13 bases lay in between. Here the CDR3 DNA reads TGTGCCTGGAAGGTCGGGACGGCGAACACTGAAGCTTTCTTT. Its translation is CAWKVGTANTEAFF.

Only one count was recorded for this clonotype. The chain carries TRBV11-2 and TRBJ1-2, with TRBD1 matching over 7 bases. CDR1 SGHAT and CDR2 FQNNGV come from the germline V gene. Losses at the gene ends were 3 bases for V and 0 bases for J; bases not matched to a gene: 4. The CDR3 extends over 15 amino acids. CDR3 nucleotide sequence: TGTGCCAGCAGCTTGGACAGGCTGACTAACTATGGCTACACCTTC. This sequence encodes CASSLDRLTNYGYTF.

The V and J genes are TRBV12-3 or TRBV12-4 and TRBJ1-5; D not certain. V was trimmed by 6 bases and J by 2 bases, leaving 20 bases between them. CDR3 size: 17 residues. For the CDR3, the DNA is TGTGCCAGCAGCGGACCCTGGCAGGAGGGCGGCAATCAGCCCCAGCATTTT. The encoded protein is CASSGPWQEGGNQPQHF.

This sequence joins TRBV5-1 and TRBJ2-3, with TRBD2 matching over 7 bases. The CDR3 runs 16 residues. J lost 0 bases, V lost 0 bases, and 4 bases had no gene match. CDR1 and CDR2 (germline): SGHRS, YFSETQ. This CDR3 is CASSLVGLESTDTQYF. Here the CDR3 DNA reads TGCGCCAGCAGCTTGGTTGGACTAGAGAGCACAGATACGCAGTATTTT.

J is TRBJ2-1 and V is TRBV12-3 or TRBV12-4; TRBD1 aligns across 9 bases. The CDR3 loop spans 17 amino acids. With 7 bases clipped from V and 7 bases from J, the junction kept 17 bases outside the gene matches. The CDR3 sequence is CASTLFPRGQGGNEQFF. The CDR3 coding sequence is TGTGCCAGCACCCTTTTCCCGCGGGGACAGGGAGGAAATGAGCAGTTCTTC.

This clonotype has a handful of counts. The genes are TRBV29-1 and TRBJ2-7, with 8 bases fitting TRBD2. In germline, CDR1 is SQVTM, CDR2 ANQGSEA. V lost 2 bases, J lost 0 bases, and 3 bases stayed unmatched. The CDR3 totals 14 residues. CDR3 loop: CSVETSGSSYEQYF. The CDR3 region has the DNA TGCAGCGTTGAAACTAGCGGAAGCTCCTACGAGCAGTACTTC.